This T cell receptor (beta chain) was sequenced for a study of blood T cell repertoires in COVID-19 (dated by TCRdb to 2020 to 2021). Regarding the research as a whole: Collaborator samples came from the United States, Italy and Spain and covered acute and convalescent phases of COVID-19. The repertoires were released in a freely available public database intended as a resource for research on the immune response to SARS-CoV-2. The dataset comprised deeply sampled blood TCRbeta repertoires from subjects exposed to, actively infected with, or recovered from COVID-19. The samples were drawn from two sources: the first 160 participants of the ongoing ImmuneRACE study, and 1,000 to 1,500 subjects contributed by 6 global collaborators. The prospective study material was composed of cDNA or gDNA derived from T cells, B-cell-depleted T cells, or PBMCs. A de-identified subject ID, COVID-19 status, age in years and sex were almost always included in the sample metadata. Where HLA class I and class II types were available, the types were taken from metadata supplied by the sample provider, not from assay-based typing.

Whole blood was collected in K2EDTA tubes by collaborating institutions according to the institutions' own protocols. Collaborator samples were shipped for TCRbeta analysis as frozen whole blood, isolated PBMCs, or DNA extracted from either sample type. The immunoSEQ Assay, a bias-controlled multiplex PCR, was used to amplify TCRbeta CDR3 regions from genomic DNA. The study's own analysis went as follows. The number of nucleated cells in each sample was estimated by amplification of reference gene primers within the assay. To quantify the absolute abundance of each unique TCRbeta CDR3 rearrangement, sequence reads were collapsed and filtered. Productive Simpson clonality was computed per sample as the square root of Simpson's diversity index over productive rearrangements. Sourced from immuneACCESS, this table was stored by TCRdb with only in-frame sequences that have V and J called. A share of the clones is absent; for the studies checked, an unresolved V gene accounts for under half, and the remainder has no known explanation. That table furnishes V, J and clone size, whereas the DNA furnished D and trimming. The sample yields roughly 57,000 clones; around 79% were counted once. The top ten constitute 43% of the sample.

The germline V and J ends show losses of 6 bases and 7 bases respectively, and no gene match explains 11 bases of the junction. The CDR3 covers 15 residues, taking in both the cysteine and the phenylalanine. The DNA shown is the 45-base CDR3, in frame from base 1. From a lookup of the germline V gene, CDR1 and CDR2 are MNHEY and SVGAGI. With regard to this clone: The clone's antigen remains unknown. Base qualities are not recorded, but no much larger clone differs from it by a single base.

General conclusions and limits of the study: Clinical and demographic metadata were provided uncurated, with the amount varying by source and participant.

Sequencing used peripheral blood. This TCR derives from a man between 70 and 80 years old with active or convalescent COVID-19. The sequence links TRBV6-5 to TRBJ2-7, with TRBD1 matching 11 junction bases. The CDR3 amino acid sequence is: CASSVGGQGAREQYF. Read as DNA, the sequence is TGTGCCAGCAGCGTTGGCGGACAGGGGGCGCGGGAGCAGTACTTC.